A selection of T cell receptor beta chains follows, all from one sample in a study of blood T cell repertoires in COVID-19. The assay was immunoSEQ multiplex PCR, and TCRdb's table has in-frame clones only and misses some. This table has some 45,000 clones, roughly 93% appearing once. The specimen sequenced was peripheral blood. These receptors came from a man aged 55-75 years with COVID-19, enrolled during active disease. CDR3s include the opening cysteine and the closing phenylalanine or tryptophan. Each record gives: J gene, D gene, V gene, clone size, CDR3 DNA, CDR3 protein. A D gene is named only where the DNA matches it firmly. The size entry is marked missing in some rows and otherwise reads once, few, many or a size class.

j_call: TRBJ2-1
d_call: TRBD2
v_call: TRBV15
clone_size: -
cdr3_nt: TGTGCCACCAGCAGAGATGGGACTAGCGGGTCCTACAATGAGCAGTTCTTC
cdr3_aa: CATSRDGTSGSYNEQFF

j_call: TRBJ1-2
d_call: -
v_call: TRBV27
clone_size: -
cdr3_nt: TGTGCCAGCAGTTTAGGCAGGGGACGGAGCGGCTACACCTTC
cdr3_aa: CASSLGRGRSGYTF

j_call: TRBJ2-7
d_call: -
v_call: TRBV9
clone_size: -
cdr3_nt: TGTGCCAGCAGCCTAGGGGGGGAGTCCTACGAGCAGTACTTC
cdr3_aa: CASSLGGESYEQYF

j_call: TRBJ1-1
d_call: -
v_call: TRBV4-1
clone_size: -
cdr3_nt: TGCGCCAGCAGCCAAGATTACAGTAACACTGAAGCTTTCTTT
cdr3_aa: CASSQDYSNTEAFF

j_call: TRBJ1-2
d_call: -
v_call: TRBV4-2
clone_size: -
cdr3_nt: TGTGCCAGCAGTCAACAGCAGGGGATTTCGTCTGGCTACACCTTC
cdr3_aa: CASSQQQGISSGYTF

j_call: TRBJ2-7
d_call: -
v_call: TRBV9
clone_size: -
cdr3_nt: TGTGCCAGCAGCGCAACTACAACTCGGTCCGAGCAGTACTTC
cdr3_aa: CASSATTTRSEQYF

j_call: TRBJ1-1
d_call: TRBD1
v_call: TRBV5-1
clone_size: -
cdr3_nt: TGCGCCAGCAGCTTGGTTGGGACAGGGAAGACGGGTGAAGCTTTCTTT
cdr3_aa: CASSLVGTGKTGEAFF

j_call: TRBJ1-5
d_call: TRBD1
v_call: TRBV6-5
clone_size: -
cdr3_nt: TGTGCCAGCAGGAACAGGGGGTTAGGCAATCAGCCCCAGCATTTT
cdr3_aa: CASRNRGLGNQPQHF

j_call: TRBJ2-1
d_call: -
v_call: TRBV4-1
clone_size: -
cdr3_nt: TGCGCCAGCAGCCAACCAACCAGAGGTCGCTCCTACAATGAGCAGTTCTTC
cdr3_aa: CASSQPTRGRSYNEQFF

j_call: TRBJ2-1
d_call: TRBD2
v_call: TRBV3-1/TRBV3-2
clone_size: -
cdr3_nt: TGTGCCAGCAGTCAAGGAACAGGGCGCGGACTAGCGGAGAACAATGAGCAGTTCTTC
cdr3_aa: CASSQGTGRGLAENNEQFF

j_call: TRBJ1-5
d_call: -
v_call: TRBV27
clone_size: -
cdr3_nt: TGTGCCAGCAGTTTAAAAGACAGACACAATAATCAGCCCCAGCATTTT
cdr3_aa: CASSLKDRHNNQPQHF

j_call: TRBJ2-7
d_call: TRBD1
v_call: TRBV28
clone_size: -
cdr3_nt: TGTGCCAGCAGTTACGGGACAGGGTCGGACTACGAGCAGTACTTC
cdr3_aa: CASSYGTGSDYEQYF

j_call: TRBJ1-2
d_call: TRBD1
v_call: TRBV6-5
clone_size: -
cdr3_nt: TGTGCCAGCAGTTACTCATCACAGGGGAACTATGGCTACACCTTC
cdr3_aa: CASSYSSQGNYGYTF

j_call: TRBJ2-2
d_call: -
v_call: TRBV7-2
clone_size: few
cdr3_nt: TGTGCCAGCAGCTTAGGTTATCAGGGGGAGCTGTTTTTT
cdr3_aa: CASSLGYQGELFF

j_call: TRBJ1-1
d_call: TRBD1
v_call: TRBV5-1
clone_size: -
cdr3_nt: TGCGCCAGCAGTCCTGGGACAGGGGGCTCTGAAGCTTTCTTT
cdr3_aa: CASSPGTGGSEAFF

j_call: TRBJ1-6
d_call: TRBD1
v_call: TRBV25-1
clone_size: -
cdr3_nt: TGTGCCAGTCAAGAACAGGGGGCTTATAATTCACCCCTCCACTTT
cdr3_aa: CASQEQGAYNSPLHF

j_call: TRBJ1-6
d_call: -
v_call: TRBV6-2/TRBV6-3
clone_size: few
cdr3_nt: TGTGCCAGCAGTCACACAGGGAACTCCTATAATTCACCCCTCCACTTT
cdr3_aa: CASSHTGNSYNSPLHF

j_call: TRBJ1-2
d_call: -
v_call: TRBV6-2/TRBV6-3
clone_size: -
cdr3_nt: TGTGCCAGCAGTGCCCATGACACCTCTAACTATGGCTACACCTTC
cdr3_aa: CASSAHDTSNYGYTF

j_call: TRBJ2-7
d_call: TRBD1
v_call: TRBV6-5
clone_size: -
cdr3_nt: TGTGCCAGCAGTTGGCGGGACAGGGGATCCTACGAGCAGTACTTC
cdr3_aa: CASSWRDRGSYEQYF

j_call: TRBJ2-7
d_call: -
v_call: TRBV30
clone_size: -
cdr3_nt: TGTGCTCAGGGGGGACACCTCTACGAGCAGTACTTC
cdr3_aa: CAQGGHLYEQYF

j_call: TRBJ1-1
d_call: -
v_call: TRBV24-1
clone_size: -
cdr3_nt: TGTGCCACCAGTGACGCGGGGTGGAACACTGAAGCTTTCTTT
cdr3_aa: CATSDAGWNTEAFF

j_call: TRBJ2-7
d_call: TRBD1
v_call: TRBV18
clone_size: -
cdr3_nt: TGTGCCAGCTCACTGAAGGGACAGGGAGCCGAGCAGTACTTC
cdr3_aa: CASSLKGQGAEQYF

j_call: TRBJ2-3
d_call: TRBD2
v_call: TRBV5-1
clone_size: -
cdr3_nt: TGCGCCAGCAGCTGGACTAGCGGGAGTAGTATAAGGAGTACGCAGTATTTT
cdr3_aa: CASSWTSGSSIRSTQYF